The 9 T cell receptor beta chains below were found in one sample sequenced in a study of control samples from healthy donors and cancer patients. The method was immunoSEQ multiplex PCR; TCRdb's version includes in-frame clones alone and lacks a portion of them. Of 150,000 to 200,000 clones listed, 85% to 95% are singletons. Input material: blood. Receptors originate from a woman aged 60-75 years in good health.

The count of this clone is one. The chain has TRBV19 and TRBJ1-2; a possible D gene is TRBD1 (6 bases). CDR3 length equals 14 residues. The V gene lost 6 bases and the J gene lost 2 bases, with 13 bases spanning the gap. Per the germline V gene, CDR1 is LNHDA and CDR2 is SQIVND (reference sequence). The CDR3 is CASRPTGTNYGYTF. The DNA for the CDR3 is TGTGCCAGTAGGCCCACAGGGACGAACTATGGCTACACCTTC.

This sequence joins TRBV4-3 and TRBJ2-7; the D gene is possibly TRBD1 (6 bases). V lost 0 bases and J lost 3, with 12 bases in between. Germline lookup yields CDR1 LGHNA and CDR2 YSLEER. There are 15 residues in the CDR3. The CDR3 DNA sequence: TGCGCCAGCAGCCAAGAAGGACAGCCTTACTACGAGCAGTACTTC. Translating it yields CASSQEGQPYYEQYF.

Turning to this clone: This specimen includes other DNA sequences encoding the same CDR3. The chain's CDR3 is CASSYSPGSSGNTIYF. In DNA form, the CDR3 reads TGTGCCAGCAGTTACTCGCCGGGGAGCTCTGGAAACACCATATATTTT. This sequence joins TRBV6-5 and TRBJ1-3; D unclear. The CDR3 spans 16 residues. V lost 0 bases and J 0 bases, leaving 9 bases between the germline ends. CDR1 is MNHEY and CDR2 is SVGAGI in the germline V gene.

The rearrangement uses TRBV12-3 or TRBV12-4 and TRBJ1-1; D gene ambiguous. V was cut by 7 bases and J by 1 base, with 4 bases left in between. The CDR3 has 11 amino acids. This CDR3 is CASKRNTEAFF. CDR3 coding DNA: TGTGCCAGCAAGCGGAACACTGAAGCTTTCTTT.

The chain carries TRBV7-2 and TRBJ2-7; D might be TRBD2 (5 bases). Trimming pared 2 bases from V and 2 bases from J, leaving 10 bases between. The CDR3 covers 14 residues. In germline, CDR1 is SGHTA, CDR2 FQGNSA. CDR3 bases: TGTGCCAGCAGCTTACTTCGGGGAACCTACGAGCAGTACTTC. It translates to CASSLLRGTYEQYF.

V gene TRBV7-8 combines with J gene TRBJ1-1; D uncertain. Trimming took 2 bases from V and 1 from J, leaving 8 bases between them. Germline CDR1 reads SGHVS; CDR2 reads FQNEAQ. This CDR3 is 14 amino acids long. CDR3 nucleotide sequence: TGTGCCAGCAGCTTACGAATCGGGAACACTGAAGCTTTCTTT. Encoded protein: CASSLRIGNTEAFF.

The CDR3 protein is CSVTGFEAWNEQYF. For the CDR3, the DNA is TGCAGCGTGACCGGGTTTGAGGCGTGGAACGAGCAGTACTTC. The chain carries TRBV29-1 and TRBJ2-7; D is unclear. CDR3 length equals 14 residues. The germline V gene has CDR1 SQVTM and CDR2 ANQGSEA. Trimming left V 6 bases short and J 5 bases short, with 20 bases between.

This chain uses TRBV5-1 with TRBJ2-1; TRBD2 matches 9 bases. CDR3 length: 15 residues. Per germline, CDR1 SGHRS and CDR2 YFSETQ. The junction had 12 bases not matched to a gene; V was cut back by 8 bases and J by 6 bases. CDR3 in amino acids: CASNPGTSISNEQFF. CDR3 DNA sequence: TGCGCCAGTAACCCCGGGACTAGCATCTCCAATGAGCAGTTCTTC. Full variable domain (rest looked up from reference TRBV5-1 and TRBJ2-1): KAGVTQTPRYLIKTRGQQVTLSCSPISGHRSVSWYQQTPGQGLQFLFEYFSETQRNKGNFPGRFSGRQFSNSRSEMNVSTLELGDSALYLCASNPGTSISNEQFFGPGTRLTVL.

The table lists this clone with a count of one. This sequence joins TRBV27 and TRBJ2-3, with 12 nucleotides matching TRBD2. CDR3 length: 15 residues. Losses at the gene ends were 5 bases for V and 4 bases for J; bases not matched to a gene: 4. CDR1 is MNHEY, CDR2 SMNVEV, per germline (reference sequence). The CDR3: CASSHRLAGADTQYF. CDR3 bases: TGTGCCAGCAGTCATAGACTAGCGGGGGCAGATACGCAGTATTTT.